These 22 T cell receptor beta chains were all obtained from the same sample, sequenced in a study of regulatory T cells in long-lasting Graves disease. CDR3 regions were amplified by Arm-PCR using iRepertoire HTBI primers to build TCR beta libraries. A single record per CDR3 protein comes from TCRdb applying MiXCR to the multiplex PCR reads. The sample comprises about 540,000 distinct CDR3 sequences, about 14% of which are singletons, and approximately 9.3% rests with the top ten. Time point of the sample: newly diagnosed GD, antithyroid drugs for less than 3 months. Construction of the TCR library relied on RNA isolated from PBMCs. These data are also associated with another study on T cells in Graves' hyperthyroidism and ophthalmopathy.

Sequenced here: peripheral blood mononuclear cells (PBMCs), sampled at new diagnosis, from a patient treated with antithyroid drugs. Receptors originate from a man aged 30-40 years with Graves disease.

The chain couples TRBV30 to TRBJ2-1, with a tentative D call TRBD2 (6 bases). Germline V lookup: CDR1 GTSNPN, CDR2 SVGIG (reference sequence). CDR3 length: 14 residues. The V gene lost 2 bases and the J gene lost 2 bases, with 10 bases spanning the gap. In nucleotides, the CDR3 is TGTGCCTGGAGTAGGACTAAAACCTACAATGAGCAGTTCTTC. It specifies CAWSRTKTYNEQFF.

This clonotype was recorded many times. V usage is TRBV2 and J usage is TRBJ2-1; TRBD2 aligns across 7 bases. This CDR3 is built from 14 residues. J lost 5 bases, V lost 10 bases, and 11 bases had no gene match. Looked up from germline, CDR1 is SNHLY and CDR2 is FYNNEI. The CDR3 nucleotides are TGTGCCATTTACTCTAGCGGACTCAACAATGAGCAGTTCTTC. This gives the protein CAIYSSGLNNEQFF.

As regards this clonotype: Just one base apart from a much larger clone, this may be a read error. The V call is TRBV2, the J call TRBJ2-2; the D gene is possibly TRBD2 (5 bases). Germline CDR1 is SNHLY and CDR2 is FYNNEI. This CDR3 is 13 amino acids long. The CDR3 nucleotides read TGTGCCAGCAGTGATAGGGCGGACGGGGAGCTGCTTTTT. Protein product: CASSDRADGELLF.

About this clonotype itself: The junction departs from the called germline gene at one end, perhaps through a read error. The chain joins TRBV5-1 to TRBJ1-2; perhaps TRBD1 as D (6 bases). This CDR3 is 17 amino acids long. Germline V gene lookup returns CDR1 SGHRS and CDR2 YFSETQ. The CDR3 sequence is CTSSFAGSSGQNYGYTF. For the CDR3, the DNA is TGCACCAGCAGCTTTGCCGGGTCATCCGGACAGAACTATGGCTACACCTTC. Using reference TRBV5-1 and TRBJ1-2 for the parts outside the CDR3, the full variable domain is KAGVTQTPRYLIKTRGQQVTLSCSPISGHRSVSWYQQTPGQGLQFLFEYFSETQRNKGNFPGRFSGRQFSNSRSEMNVSTLELGDSALYLCTSSFAGSSGQNYGYTFGSGTRLTVV.

This clonotype was picked up many times. The chain employs TRBV2 and TRBJ2-3; D gene ambiguous. There are 13 residues in the CDR3. In germline, CDR1 is SNHLY, CDR2 FYNNEI. The V gene lost 7 bases and the J gene lost 0 bases, with 8 bases spanning the gap. Written as DNA, the CDR3 is TGTGCCAGCACCGCTCGGAGCACAGATACGCAGTATTTT. Translated: CASTARSTDTQYF.

Comment on this clonotype: No conserved phenylalanine or tryptophan is present at the end of the CDR3, so a read error is the likely explanation. The rearrangement uses TRBV29-1 and TRBJ2-1, with TRBD2 matching over 8 bases. The junction had 12 bases not matched to a gene; V was cut back by 7 bases and J by 1 base. The CDR3 has 16 residues. CDR1 SQVTM and CDR2 ANQGSEA come from the germline V gene. The CDR3 coding sequence is TGCAGCGCCGCGGTGGGCGGGAGGCCGTCCTACAATGAGCAGTTCTCC. Its protein product is CSAAVGGRPSYNEQFS.

This clonotype was seen a few times. The chain carries TRBV5-4 and TRBJ1-1, with TRBD1 matching over 11 bases. The length of the CDR3 is 14 residues. Germline V gene data show CDR1 as SGHNT and CDR2 as YYREEE (reference sequence). The trim removed 4 bases at V and 6 bases at J, leaving 5 bases unmatched. CDR3 sequence reads: CASSAGQGVPEAFF. The CDR3 nucleotides are TGTGCCAGCAGCGCGGGACAGGGGGTCCCTGAAGCTTTCTTT.

The chain joins TRBV7-9 to TRBJ2-5; 8 nucleotides agree with TRBD2. Germline V gene sequence: CDR1 SEHNR, CDR2 FQNEAQ (reference sequence). V lost 5 bases to trimming and J lost 10 bases; unmatched junction nucleotides: 3. The length of the CDR3 is 11 residues. The DNA of the CDR3 is TGTGCCAGCAGCGCCGGGACTAGCCAGTACTTC. It yields the protein CASSAGTSQYF.

In its sample, this clonotype was seen many times. The genes are TRBV12-3 or TRBV12-4 and TRBJ1-5, with 8 bases aligning to TRBD1. The CDR3 runs 15 residues. Trimming at V came to 8 bases and at J to 4 bases, leaving 10 bases not matched to a gene. In nucleotides, the CDR3 is TGTGCCAGCCGAGCGCAGACAGGGGCTAATCAGCCCCAGCATTTT. Its protein is CASRAQTGANQPQHF.

The rearrangement uses TRBV6-5 and TRBJ1-1; TRBD1 agrees at 8 bases. CDR3 length equals 16 residues. Trimming cost V 2 bases and J 4 bases; bases outside gene matches: 9. Per germline, CDR1 MNHEY and CDR2 SVGAGI. The CDR3 loop is CASSYRPGTGGTEAFF. DNA for the CDR3: TGTGCCAGCAGTTACCGTCCCGGGACAGGCGGCACTGAAGCTTTCTTT.

This clonotype was seen more than once but under ten times. V is TRBV3-1 and J is TRBJ2-7, with D tentatively TRBD1 (6 bases). Per the germline V gene, CDR1 is LGHDT and CDR2 is YNNKEL (reference sequence). This CDR3 has 15 residues. V was shortened by 5 bases and J by 3 bases, with 17 bases between the two germline ends. This chain's CDR3 is CASSDGDTTYYEQYF. The CDR3 DNA sequence: TGTGCCAGCAGCGACGGGGACACAACTTACTACGAGCAGTACTTC.

The J gene is TRBJ2-1, the V gene TRBV6-1; D is undetermined. The CDR3 spans 13 residues. Looked up from germline, CDR1 is MNHNS and CDR2 is SASEGT. Trimming cost V 3 bases and J 5 bases, with 8 bases left between them. DNA of the CDR3: TGTGCCAGCAGTGAGCGGTATAACAATGAGCAGTTCTTC. This gives the protein CASSERYNNEQFF.

This clonotype was counted many times. The chain combines TRBV7-9 with TRBJ2-3, with 8 bases matching TRBD2. Germline V gives CDR1 SEHNR, CDR2 FQNEAQ (reference sequence). This CDR3 comprises 17 residues. Losses at the gene ends were 4 bases for V and 2 bases for J; bases not matched to a gene: 11. The CDR3 protein is CASSSWTSRDYTDTQYF. DNA for the CDR3: TGTGCCAGCAGCTCCTGGACTAGCAGAGACTACACAGATACGCAGTATTTT. Based on the CDR3 plus reference TRBV7-9 and TRBJ2-3, the full variable domain is DTGVSQNPRHKITKRGQNVTFRCDPISEHNRLYWYRQTLGQGPEFLTYFQNEAQLEKSRLLSDRFSAERPKGSFSTLEIQRTEQGDSAMYLCASSSWTSRDYTDTQYFGPGTRLTVL.

Only a few counts were recorded for this clonotype. This chain uses TRBV20-1 with TRBJ2-5; D is ambiguous. V was pared by 5 bases and J by 4 bases, with 8 bases between. Per the germline V gene, CDR1 is DFQATT and CDR2 is SNEGSKA (reference sequence). The length of the CDR3 is 11 residues. The CDR3 DNA sequence: TGCAGTGCTGGCCCGCTAGAGACCCAGTACTTC. Translated: CSAGPLETQYF.

Of note for this clonotype: A much larger clone differs from this one at a single base, so this may be a read error. This chain joins TRBV20-1 and TRBJ2-1; possibly TRBD2 for D (6 bases). CDR1 is DFQATT, CDR2 SNEGSKA, per germline (reference sequence). Trimming cost V 6 bases and J 3 bases, with 15 bases left between them. This CDR3 comprises 14 residues. CDR3 in amino acids: CSAEWTGLYNEQFF. Written as DNA, the CDR3 is TGCAGTGCCGAATGGACGGGACTCTACAATGAGCAGTTCTTC.

The table lists this clonotype with many counts. The rearrangement joins TRBV11-1 to TRBJ2-5; 8 nucleotides match TRBD1. Germline CDR1 SGHAT, CDR2 FQDESV (reference sequence). After removal of 5 bases from V and 0 bases from J, the junction contained 8 bases not matched to a gene. The CDR3 extends over 16 amino acids. The CDR3 DNA reads as TGTGCCAGCAGCCTAGACTCGACAGGGGACCAAGAGACCCAGTACTTC. It is translated as CASSLDSTGDQETQYF.

Many counts were recorded for this clonotype. This sequence joins TRBV6-9 and TRBJ2-3; TRBD2 matches 7 bases. This CDR3 has 18 amino acids. J gave up 2 bases and V 3 bases, and 14 bases lay outside the gene matches. From germline, CDR1 is MNHGY and CDR2 SVAAGI. DNA for the CDR3: TGTGCCAGCAGTTACTCCATTAGCGGGCCCCTTAACACAGATACGCAGTATTTT. Encoded protein: CASSYSISGPLNTDTQYF.

Remarks on this clonotype: Since no conserved phenylalanine or tryptophan closes the CDR3, a read error is the likely cause. The V gene is TRBV10-1, the J gene TRBJ1-1, with a tentative D call TRBD1 (6 bases). The CDR3 covers 13 residues. The V end lost 6 bases, the J end lost 0 bases, and 8 bases lay between the germline ends. CDR1 is WNHNN, CDR2 SYGVQD, per germline (reference sequence). CDR3 in DNA: TGCGCCAGCAGCCGGGACATGAACACTGAAGCTTTCCTT. This translates into CASSRDMNTEAFL.

This clonotype was recorded many times. The chain has TRBV30 and TRBJ2-2; the D is unclear. CDR1 GTSNPN and CDR2 SVGIG come from the germline V gene (reference sequence). Trimming took 7 bases from V and 0 from J, leaving 12 bases between them. The CDR3 length is 14 residues. The CDR3 DNA follows: TGTGCCTCGAGAAGGCGGTCGAACACCGGGGAGCTGTTTTTT. It codes for CASRRRSNTGELFF.

This clonotype appeared a few times. The CDR3 is CASSHRAGGHTDTQYF. CDR3 in DNA: TGTGCCAGCAGCCATAGGGCGGGAGGCCACACAGATACGCAGTATTTT. The gene calls are TRBV11-3 and TRBJ2-3, with TRBD2 identical over 8 bases. CDR1 and CDR2 (germline): SGHNT, YENEEA. V was pared by 5 bases and J by 2 bases, with 9 bases of the junction left unmatched. There are 16 residues in the CDR3.

At least ten counts were recorded for this clonotype. The gene calls are TRBV24-1 and TRBJ2-3; D unresolved. The V gene's germline CDR1 is KGHDR and CDR2 SFDVKD. V lost 7 bases and J lost 3, with 4 bases in between. The CDR3 runs to 11 residues. The CDR3 DNA reads as TGTGCCACCAGCCAAACAGATACGCAGTATTTT. Translated, it gives CATSQTDTQYF.

The chain couples TRBV3-1 to TRBJ2-1, with 9 bases identical to TRBD2. Germline CDR1 LGHDT, CDR2 YNNKEL (reference sequence). The junction had 18 bases not matched to a gene; V was cut back by 3 bases and J by 0 bases. The CDR3 sequence is 21 residues long. For the CDR3, the DNA is TGTGCCAGCAGCCATTCTAACCGGTTAGGGCGGGAGGGGAGCTCCTACAATGAGCAGTTCTTC. The encoded protein is CASSHSNRLGREGSSYNEQFF.